The clone carrying this T cell receptor beta chain was counted at least ten times. The sample originates from a study of regulatory T cells in long-lasting Graves disease. Investigators prepared the TCR beta libraries by applying iRepertoire HTBI primers and Arm-PCR of CDR3 regions. TCRdb independently ran MiXCR on the multiplex PCR reads; one entry per CDR3 protein. The data show 400,000 to 500,000 distinct CDR3 sequences, with around 20% seen just once and around 15% held by the top ten. As to time point: persistent/refractory GD, antithyroid drugs over 5 years with positive TRAb. TCR sequences were obtained from RNA taken from PBMCs. The sequence derives from a female donor with Graves disease. Sequenced here: peripheral blood mononuclear cells (PBMCs), sampled when the disease was refractory, from a patient treated with antithyroid drugs.

CDR3 residues: CASSYSLAGEQYF. The CDR3 coding sequence is TGTGCCAGCAGTTACTCCCTAGCGGGCGAGCAGTACTTC. This sequence joins TRBV6-2 or TRBV6-3 and TRBJ2-7; 8 bases match TRBD2. This CDR3 contains 13 residues. Germline CDR1 MNHEY, CDR2 SVGEGT. Trimming removed 0 bases from V and 6 bases from J; junction bases left unmatched: 1.